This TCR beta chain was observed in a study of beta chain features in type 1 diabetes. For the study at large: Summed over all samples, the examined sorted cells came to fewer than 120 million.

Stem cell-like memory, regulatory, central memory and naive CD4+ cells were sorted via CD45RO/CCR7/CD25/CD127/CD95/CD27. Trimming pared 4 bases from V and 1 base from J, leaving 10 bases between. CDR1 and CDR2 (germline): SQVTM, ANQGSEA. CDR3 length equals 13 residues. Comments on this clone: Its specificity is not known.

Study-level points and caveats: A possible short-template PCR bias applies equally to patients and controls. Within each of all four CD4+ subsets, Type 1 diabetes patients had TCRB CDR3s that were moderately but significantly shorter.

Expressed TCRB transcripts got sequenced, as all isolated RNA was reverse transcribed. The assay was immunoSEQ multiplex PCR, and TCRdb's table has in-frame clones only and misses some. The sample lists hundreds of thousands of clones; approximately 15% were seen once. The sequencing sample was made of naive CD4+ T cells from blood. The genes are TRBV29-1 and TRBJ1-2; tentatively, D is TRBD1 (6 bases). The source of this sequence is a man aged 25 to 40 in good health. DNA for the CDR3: TGCAGCGTTGGCGGGGGGCGTAACTATGGCTACACCTTC. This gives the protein CSVGGGRNYGYTF.